This T cell receptor beta chain is drawn from a study of OX40 agonist ivuxolimab in advanced cancers. Across the whole study: The diagnoses of dose-escalation patients were hepatocellular carcinoma, melanoma, renal cell or head and neck cancer. Subjects had a mean age of about 61 years, with a range of 23 to 79; more than 75% were male.

The protocol was immunoSEQ multiplex PCR, while the TCRdb copy is restricted to in-frame clones and leaves out a portion. The sample comprises some 99,000 clones, about four fifths of which are singletons, and more than 1.2% rests with the top ten. Germline values: CDR1 SGHKS, CDR2 YYEKEE (reference sequence). The ends were cut back, 4 bases at V and 8 bases at J, with 13 bases in the middle. The CDR3 has 14 residues. V and J are TRBV5-5 and TRBJ1-6; D is uncertain. This receptor was taken from an adult with an advanced solid tumor such as melanoma, head and neck, liver or kidney cancer. Here the sequenced sample was CD4+ or CD8+ T cells sorted from blood, taken in a trial of the OX40 agonist ivuxolimab. CDR3 region: CASSGRVQDSPLHF. The DNA of the CDR3 is TGTGCCAGCAGCGGCCGGGTGCAGGATTCACCCCTCCACTTT.